This paragraph reports one T cell receptor beta chain. Trimming stripped 6 bases from V and 2 bases from J, with 9 bases between. From germline, CDR1 is SQVTM and CDR2 ANQGSEA. CDR3 length: 12 amino acids. The sample comes from a study of long-term antiretroviral therapy in people with HIV. Survey level was the resolution at which the v3.0 immunoSEQ assay ran. This table comes from immunoSEQ multiplex PCR, and its TCRdb copy is limited to in-frame clones, with some not included. This table holds 15,000 to 20,000 clones, roughly 80% found once. Sequenced here: unsorted PBMCs, sampled 2.5 years before starting antiretroviral therapy. The J gene is TRBJ2-3, the V gene TRBV29-1; D is unresolved. The receptor's source is a woman between 50 and 59 years old with HIV. CDR3 in DNA: TGCAGCGTACCCGGTACCACAGATACGCAGTATTTT. Encoded protein: CSVPGTTDTQYF.